These T cell receptor beta chains were read from a single sample in a study of shared clonotypes between healthy human individuals. Libraries were prepared by immunoSEQ multiplex PCR; TCRdb keeps only in-frame clonotypes and omits some of them. The sample has fewer than 350,000 clones, around 87% seen once; the top ten hold about a sixth. The sequenced sample consisted of memory CD8+ T cells sorted from blood. The receptors come from a man younger than 35 in good health. Each CDR3 is given with its conserved first and last residue. D genes are given only for firm matches. Expanded clones are given a class, and other clones once, few, many or no size at all.

NA TRBJ2-2 NA TRBV5-4 TGTGCCAGCAGCCGGAACACCGGGGAGCTGTTTTTT CASSRNTGELFF
few TRBJ2-2 TRBD2 TRBV7-2 TGTGCCAGCAGCCACCCAGCGGGAAATGGAGCCGGGGAGCTGTTTTTT CASSHPAGNGAGELFF
NA TRBJ1-2 NA TRBV13 TGTGCCAGCAGCTTAGGCCTTCGGGGTATGGACTATGGCTACACCTTC CASSLGLRGMDYGYTF
NA TRBJ1-1 NA TRBV5-1 TGCGCCAGCAGCCCATCCGGGAGGACTGAAGCTTTCTTT CASSPSGRTEAFF
NA TRBJ2-5 TRBD1 TRBV19 TGTGCCAGTAGTAGAGACAGGGTAGGGGAGACCCAGTACTTC CASSRDRVGETQYF
NA TRBJ2-7 NA TRBV27 TGTGCCAGCAGCCTTTTGGGGTTCCTACACGAGCAGTACTTC CASSLLGFLHEQYF
NA TRBJ2-7 NA TRBV5-5 TGTGCCAGCAGCTATTCGGACAATCCCTACGAGCAGTACTTC CASSYSDNPYEQYF
few TRBJ1-1 NA TRBV12-5 TGTGCTAGTGGTTTGAGAGGTTCCACTGAAGCTTTCTTT CASGLRGSTEAFF
NA TRBJ2-1 NA TRBV7-9 TGTGCCAGCAGCTTATTAGAGCGCCCGTGGGAGCAGTTCTTC CASSLLERPWEQFF
NA TRBJ2-7 NA TRBV28 TGTGCCAGCAGTTTACACCGGAGCTCCTACGAGCAGTACTTC CASSLHRSSYEQYF
NA TRBJ2-7 NA TRBV6-6 TGTGCCAGCAGTTACTCAAACCCAGACGGACTTAAGTACTTC CASSYSNPDGLKYF
few TRBJ2-7 TRBD2 TRBV7-8 TGTGCCAGCAGCTTAGTGGGGGGAGCGGGAGGGCCTAGAGGAGAGCAGTACTTC CASSLVGGAGGPRGEQYF
NA TRBJ1-1 TRBD1 TRBV7-9 TGTGCCAGCAGCTCCCCACAGGGGGCGATGAACACTGAAGCTTTCTTT CASSSPQGAMNTEAFF
NA TRBJ2-7 NA TRBV9 TGTGCCAGCAGCCAGGGTCTGGGGGAGCAGTACTTC CASSQGLGEQYF
NA TRBJ2-7 TRBD1 TRBV10-3 TGTGCCATCAGTGGGGACAGCTACGAGCAGTACTTC CAISGDSYEQYF
NA TRBJ2-1 TRBD2 TRBV27 TGTGCCAGCCACGGGACTAGCGGAAACAATGAGCAGTTCTTC CASHGTSGNNEQFF
NA TRBJ1-1 NA TRBV28 TGTGCCAGCAGTTTTGCACAGTTCTTTGAAGCTTTCTTT CASSFAQFFEAFF
NA TRBJ1-4 NA TRBV30 TGTGCCTGGAGTGTACTTGCCGCGCAGGGACCGGAAAAAACTAATGAAAAACTGTTTTTT CAWSVLAAQGPEKTNEKLFF
NA TRBJ2-7 TRBD1 TRBV7-8 TGTGCCAGCAGCTTAAGGGTGACAGGGACCTACGAGCAGTACTTC CASSLRVTGTYEQYF
once TRBJ2-3 NA TRBV6-5 TGTGCCAGCAGTTGGACGAAAAGCACAGATACGCAGTATTTT CASSWTKSTDTQYF
few TRBJ1-1 NA TRBV5-1 TGCGCCAGCAAGACAGACGTGGGGGGTGAAGCTTTCTTT CASKTDVGGEAFF
NA TRBJ2-1 NA TRBV29-1 TGCAGCGTTGTGGGGCCCAGCTCCTACAATGAGCAGTTCTTC CSVVGPSSYNEQFF
NA TRBJ2-7 NA TRBV9 TGTGCCAGCAGCACGGGACACACTTACGAGCAGTACTTC CASSTGHTYEQYF
NA TRBJ2-5 NA TRBV4-1 TGCGCCAGCAGCTTAGAGGGTTTTAGACCACCAACCGAGACCCAGTACTTC CASSLEGFRPPTETQYF
once TRBJ2-3 NA TRBV6-1 TGTGCCAGCAGTCCGACAGGACATCCTTCAGATACGCAGTATTTT CASSPTGHPSDTQYF
NA TRBJ2-3 TRBD1 TRBV7-9 TGTGCCAGCAGCTTAGGACAGGGGATTCTGGATACGCAGTATTTT CASSLGQGILDTQYF
NA TRBJ2-1 NA TRBV9 TGTGCCAGCAGCGTAGGGGAGTACAATGAGCAGTTCTTC CASSVGEYNEQFF
NA TRBJ1-2 TRBD1 TRBV5-3 TGTGCCAGAAGCTTGGCCCAACTCGGGGAGGGGGCGCCGGGCTACACCTTC CARSLAQLGEGAPGYTF
NA TRBJ2-2 TRBD2 TRBV6-6 TGTGCCAGCAGAGCCGGGACTACTAACACCGGGGAGCTGTTTTTT CASRAGTTNTGELFF
NA TRBJ2-3 NA TRBV6-1 TGTGCCAGCAGTGAAGCGCGGCGGGGGCTAACAGATACGCAGTATTTT CASSEARRGLTDTQYF
NA TRBJ1-4 NA TRBV6-6 TGTGCCAGCAGCGGAGAGTCAACTAATGAAAAACTGTTTTTT CASSGESTNEKLFF
NA TRBJ1-2 NA TRBV29-1 TGCAGCGTTGAAGGGTCCGGATGGGACTATGGCTACACCTTC CSVEGSGWDYGYTF
NA TRBJ1-4 NA TRBV2 TGTGCCAGCGGAGACACGGAGGAAAAACTGTTTTTT CASGDTEEKLFF
NA TRBJ2-7 TRBD2 TRBV6-1 TGTGCCAGCCAAGCTCTAGCGGGGGTCTACGAGCAGTACTTC CASQALAGVYEQYF
NA TRBJ1-2 NA TRBV29-1 TGCAGCGTTGACGGGACCCCTGAGGAGGGCTACACCTTC CSVDGTPEEGYTF
NA TRBJ1-5 NA TRBV4-3 TGCGCCAGCAGCCAGAATGTGGGGGAACAGCCCCAGCATTTT CASSQNVGEQPQHF
NA TRBJ1-5 NA TRBV7-6 TGTGCCAGCAGCTTGACAGCGGTCGGCAATCAGCCCCAGCATTTT CASSLTAVGNQPQHF
NA TRBJ1-4 NA TRBV7-9 TGTGCCAGCAGCAAAGAGGTCGAAGGGGAAAAACTGTTTTTT CASSKEVEGEKLFF
NA TRBJ2-5 NA TRBV5-5 TGTGCCAGCAGCTTGGTGCCAGGGAGTCAAGAGACCCAGTACTTC CASSLVPGSQETQYF
NA TRBJ2-7 TRBD2 TRBV4-3 TGCGCCAGCAGCCAGACTAGCGGGAGGGCCGTGGGTGACTTAAGCTCCTACGAGCAGTACTTC CASSQTSGRAVGDLSSYEQYF
NA TRBJ1-1 NA TRBV5-6 TGTGCCAGCAGCTTGGGAACTGAAGCTTTCTTT CASSLGTEAFF
NA TRBJ2-7 NA TRBV2 TGTGCCAGCAGTCTGGGACTTCAGATGGGGGAGTACTTC CASSLGLQMGEYF
NA TRBJ2-3 NA TRBV6-5 TGTGCCAGCAACGGGGGGCACACAGATACGCAGTATTTT CASNGGHTDTQYF
NA TRBJ2-3 NA TRBV27 TGTGCCAGCAGTTTAAGTCTGCTAGACAGCACAGATACGCAGTATTTT CASSLSLLDSTDTQYF
NA TRBJ1-4 NA TRBV6-5 TGTGCCAGCAGTTACCTGCGAGGGGGAGTAGGAGAAAAACTGTTTTTT CASSYLRGGVGEKLFF
NA TRBJ2-7 TRBD1 TRBV6-5 TGTGCCAGCAGTACCATATGGACAGGGTTCGAGCAGTACTTC CASSTIWTGFEQYF
NA TRBJ2-7 TRBD2 TRBV2 TGTGCCAGCAGTGCGGGACTAGCGCCTACCTACGAGCAGTACTTC CASSAGLAPTYEQYF
NA TRBJ1-2 NA TRBV6-5 TGTGCCAGCAGTTACGCCCCGGCCAACTATGGCTACACCTTC CASSYAPANYGYTF
NA TRBJ1-1 TRBD1 TRBV10-3 TGTGCCATCAGTGGGGGCCTGACAGGGGACGAATTGAACACTGAAGCTTTCTTT CAISGGLTGDELNTEAFF
NA TRBJ2-7 TRBD1 TRBV11-2 TGTGCCAGCAGCCCGCGAGGACAGGGGGCCTACGAGCAGTACTTC CASSPRGQGAYEQYF
NA TRBJ1-4 NA TRBV6-5 TGTGCCAGCAGCACAGGATGGGGTAATGAAAAACTGTTTTTT CASSTGWGNEKLFF
NA TRBJ2-1 NA TRBV9 TGTGCCAGCAGCGTAGCGGACTACAATGAGCAGTTCTTC CASSVADYNEQFF
NA TRBJ1-1 NA TRBV10-3 TGTGCCATCAGCGCAGGGGCCGCTAACACTGAAGCTTTCTTT CAISAGAANTEAFF
NA TRBJ2-1 NA TRBV27 TGTGCCAGCAGTTTAGACCGACTTTACAATGAGCAGTTCTTC CASSLDRLYNEQFF
NA TRBJ1-2 TRBD1 TRBV7-9 TGTGCCAGCAACCGGGACAGCTACTATGGCTACACCTTC CASNRDSYYGYTF